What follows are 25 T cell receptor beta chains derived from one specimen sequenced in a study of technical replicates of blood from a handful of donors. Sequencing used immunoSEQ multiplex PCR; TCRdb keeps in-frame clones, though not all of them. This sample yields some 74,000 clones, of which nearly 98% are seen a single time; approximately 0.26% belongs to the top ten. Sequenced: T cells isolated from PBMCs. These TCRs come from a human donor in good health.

The CDR3 is CASSLGTEEGYTF. CDR3 DNA: TGCGCCAGCAGCTTGGGTACGGAGGAGGGCTACACCTTC. The rearrangement uses TRBV5-1 and TRBJ1-2; no definite D call. Germline assignment: CDR1 SGHRS and CDR2 YFSETQ. The V gene lost 0 bases and the J gene lost 8 bases, with 11 bases spanning the gap. The CDR3 sequence is 13 residues long.

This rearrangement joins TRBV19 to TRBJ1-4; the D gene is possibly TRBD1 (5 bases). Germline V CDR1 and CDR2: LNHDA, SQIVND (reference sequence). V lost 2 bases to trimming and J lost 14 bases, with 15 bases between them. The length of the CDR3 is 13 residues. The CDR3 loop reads CASSISLDTLLFF. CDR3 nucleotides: TGTGCCAGTAGTATAAGCTTGGACACTTTGCTGTTTTTT. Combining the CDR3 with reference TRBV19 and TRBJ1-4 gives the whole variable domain DGGITQSPKYLFRKEGQNVTLSCEQNLNHDAMYWYRQDPGQGLRLIYYSQIVNDFQKGDIAEGYSVSREKKESFPLTVTSAQKNPTAFYLCASSISLDTLLFFGSGTQLSVL.

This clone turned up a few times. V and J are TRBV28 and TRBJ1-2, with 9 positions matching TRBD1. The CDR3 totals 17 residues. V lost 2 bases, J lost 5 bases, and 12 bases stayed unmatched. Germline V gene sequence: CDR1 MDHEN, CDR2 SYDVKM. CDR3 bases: TGTGCCAGCAGTTTAGACGGCCGCCCGGGACAGGGATATGGCTACACCTTC. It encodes CASSLDGRPGQGYGYTF.

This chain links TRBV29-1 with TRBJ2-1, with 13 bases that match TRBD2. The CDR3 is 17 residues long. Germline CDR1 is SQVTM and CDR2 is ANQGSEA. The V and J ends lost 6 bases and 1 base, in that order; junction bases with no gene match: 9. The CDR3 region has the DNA TGCAGCGTCGAGGGACTAGCGGGAATTAGTTCCTACAATGAGCAGTTCTTC. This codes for CSVEGLAGISSYNEQFF.

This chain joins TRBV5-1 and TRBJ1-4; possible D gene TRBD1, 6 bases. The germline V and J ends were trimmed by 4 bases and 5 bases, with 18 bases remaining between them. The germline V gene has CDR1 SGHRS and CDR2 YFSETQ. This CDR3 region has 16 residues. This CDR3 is CASSVAGTTINEKLFF. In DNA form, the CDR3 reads TGCGCCAGCAGCGTGGCCGGGACAACTATCAATGAAAAACTGTTTTTT.

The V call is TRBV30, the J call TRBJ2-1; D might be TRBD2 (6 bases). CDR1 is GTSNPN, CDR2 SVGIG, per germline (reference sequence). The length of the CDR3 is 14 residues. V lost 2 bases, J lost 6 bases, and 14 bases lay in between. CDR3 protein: CAWSRSGAGNEQFF. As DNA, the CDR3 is TGTGCCTGGAGTAGGTCGGGAGCGGGCAATGAGCAGTTCTTC.

The chain's CDR3 is CASSQDRPGVRYNEQFF. The DNA for the CDR3 is TGCGCCAGCAGCCAAGATCGCCCGGGGGTAAGGTACAATGAGCAGTTCTTC. This rearrangement joins TRBV4-1 to TRBJ2-1; D possibly corresponds to TRBD2 (6 bases). Germline V gene data show CDR1 as MGHRA and CDR2 as YSYEKL. V was cut by 0 bases and J by 4 bases, with 16 bases left in between. The CDR3 runs to 17 residues.

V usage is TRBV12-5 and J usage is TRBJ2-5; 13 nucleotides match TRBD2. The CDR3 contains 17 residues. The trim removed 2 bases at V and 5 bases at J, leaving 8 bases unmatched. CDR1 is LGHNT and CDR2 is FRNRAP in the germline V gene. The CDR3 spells CASGLYTSGRARETQYF. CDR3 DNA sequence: TGTGCTAGTGGTTTGTACACTAGCGGGAGGGCCCGGGAGACCCAGTACTTC.

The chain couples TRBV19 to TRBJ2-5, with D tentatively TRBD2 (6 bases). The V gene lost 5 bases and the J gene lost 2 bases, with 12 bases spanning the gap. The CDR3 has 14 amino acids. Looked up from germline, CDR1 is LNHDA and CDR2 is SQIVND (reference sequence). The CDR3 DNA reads TGTGCCAGTAGTCCCCGGGACTTACAAGAGACCCAGTACTTC. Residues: CASSPRDLQETQYF.

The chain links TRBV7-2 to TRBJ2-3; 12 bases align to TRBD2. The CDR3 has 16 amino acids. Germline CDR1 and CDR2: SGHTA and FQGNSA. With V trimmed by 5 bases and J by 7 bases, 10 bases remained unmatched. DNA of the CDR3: TGTGCCAGCAGCCCCAGACTAGCGGGAGTCCCCAATACGCAGTATTTT. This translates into CASSPRLAGVPNTQYF.

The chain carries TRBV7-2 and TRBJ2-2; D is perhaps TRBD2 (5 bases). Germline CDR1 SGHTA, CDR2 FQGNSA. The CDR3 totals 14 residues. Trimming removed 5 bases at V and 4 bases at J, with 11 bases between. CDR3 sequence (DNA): TGTGCCAGCAGCCCCGGACTGGCCACCGGGGAGCTGTTTTTT. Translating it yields CASSPGLATGELFF.

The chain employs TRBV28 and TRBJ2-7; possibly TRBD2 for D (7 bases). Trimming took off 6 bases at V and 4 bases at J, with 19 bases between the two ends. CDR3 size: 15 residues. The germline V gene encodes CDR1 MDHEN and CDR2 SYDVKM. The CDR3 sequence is CASSTWWGGGYEQYF. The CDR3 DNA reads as TGTGCCAGCAGCACTTGGTGGGGGGGCGGATACGAGCAGTACTTC.

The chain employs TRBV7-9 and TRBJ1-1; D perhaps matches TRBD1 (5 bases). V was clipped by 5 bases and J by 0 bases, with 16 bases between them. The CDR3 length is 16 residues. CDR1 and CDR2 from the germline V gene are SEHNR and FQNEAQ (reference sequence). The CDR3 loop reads CASSQVVGLLNTEAFF. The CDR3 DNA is TGTGCCAGCAGCCAAGTTGTGGGGCTATTGAACACTGAAGCTTTCTTT.

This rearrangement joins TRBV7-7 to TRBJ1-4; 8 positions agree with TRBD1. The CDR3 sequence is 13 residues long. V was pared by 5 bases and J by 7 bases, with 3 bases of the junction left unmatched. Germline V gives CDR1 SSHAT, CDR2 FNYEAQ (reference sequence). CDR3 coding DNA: TGTGCCAGCAGCCCCGGACAGGGTGAAAAACTGTTTTTT. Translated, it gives CASSPGQGEKLFF.

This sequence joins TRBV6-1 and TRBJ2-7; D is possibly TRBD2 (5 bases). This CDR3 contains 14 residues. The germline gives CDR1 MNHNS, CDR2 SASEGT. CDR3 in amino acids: CAAGRDPYSYEQYF. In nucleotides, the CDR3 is TGTGCTGCGGGCCGAGACCCGTACTCCTACGAGCAGTACTTC.

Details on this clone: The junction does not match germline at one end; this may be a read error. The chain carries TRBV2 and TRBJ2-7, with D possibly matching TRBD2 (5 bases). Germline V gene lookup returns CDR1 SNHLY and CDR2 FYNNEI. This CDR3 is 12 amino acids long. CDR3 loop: CASSEEVTGNNF. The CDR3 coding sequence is TGTGCCAGCAGTGAAGAGGTGACGGGGAACAACTTC.

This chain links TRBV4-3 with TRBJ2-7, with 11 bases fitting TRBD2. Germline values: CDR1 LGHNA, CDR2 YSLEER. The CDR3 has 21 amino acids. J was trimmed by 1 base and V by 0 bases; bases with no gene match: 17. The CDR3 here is CASSQDSKSSGRISRSYEQYF. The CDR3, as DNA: TGCGCCAGCAGCCAAGATAGTAAGTCTAGCGGGAGGATATCGAGGTCCTACGAGCAGTACTTC.

CDR3 nucleotides: TGTGCCAGCAGTGAAACCAGGGGCACAGATACGCAGTATTTT. As protein: CASSETRGTDTQYF. The J gene is TRBJ2-3, the V gene TRBV2, with D tentatively TRBD1 (5 bases). Trimming stripped 2 bases from V and 1 base from J, with 7 bases between. This CDR3 has 14 residues. Germline-derived CDR1 and CDR2 are SNHLY and FYNNEI.

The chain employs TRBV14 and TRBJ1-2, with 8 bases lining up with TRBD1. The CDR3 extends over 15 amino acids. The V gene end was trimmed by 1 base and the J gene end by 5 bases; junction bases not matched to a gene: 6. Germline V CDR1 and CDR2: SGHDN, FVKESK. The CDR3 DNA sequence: TGTGCCAGCAGCCAAGGTGGGACAGGACGTTATGGCTACACCTTC. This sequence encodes CASSQGGTGRYGYTF.

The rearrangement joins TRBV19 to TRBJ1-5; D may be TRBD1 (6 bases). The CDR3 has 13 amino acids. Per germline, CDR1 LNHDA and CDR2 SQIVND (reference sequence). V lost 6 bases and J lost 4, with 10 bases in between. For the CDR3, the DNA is TGTGCCAGTAGCAGGGACATGAATCAGCCCCAGCATTTT. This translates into CASSRDMNQPQHF.

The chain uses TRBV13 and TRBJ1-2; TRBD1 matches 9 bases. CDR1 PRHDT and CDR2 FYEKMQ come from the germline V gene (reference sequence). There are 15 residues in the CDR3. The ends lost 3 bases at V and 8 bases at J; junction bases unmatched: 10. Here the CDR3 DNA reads TGTGCCAGCAGCTTCTCTCCTAGGACAGGGGAAGGCTACACCTTC. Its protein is CASSFSPRTGEGYTF.

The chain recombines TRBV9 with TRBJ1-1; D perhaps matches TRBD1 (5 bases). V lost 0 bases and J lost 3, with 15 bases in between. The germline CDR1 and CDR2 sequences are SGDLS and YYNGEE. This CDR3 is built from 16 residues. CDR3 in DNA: TGTGCCAGCAGCGTAGCTGGGTTATCGGGGGACACTGAAGCTTTCTTT. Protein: CASSVAGLSGDTEAFF. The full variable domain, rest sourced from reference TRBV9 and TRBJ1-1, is DSGVTQTPKHLITATGQRVTLRCSPRSGDLSVYWYQQSLDQGLQFLIQYYNGEERAKGNILERFSAQQFPDLHSELNLSSLELGDSALYFCASSVAGLSGDTEAFFGQGTRLTVV.

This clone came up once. The CDR3, as DNA: TGTGCCAGCTCGAGAGGCGGGTTTGACGGCGAGCAGTACTTC. Its translation is CASSRGGFDGEQYF. V gene TRBV6-5 combines with J gene TRBJ2-7; tentative D call: TRBD2 (5 bases). There are 14 residues in the CDR3. Trimming removed 8 bases at V and 6 bases at J, with 20 bases between. The germline CDR1 and CDR2 sequences are MNHEY and SVGAGI.

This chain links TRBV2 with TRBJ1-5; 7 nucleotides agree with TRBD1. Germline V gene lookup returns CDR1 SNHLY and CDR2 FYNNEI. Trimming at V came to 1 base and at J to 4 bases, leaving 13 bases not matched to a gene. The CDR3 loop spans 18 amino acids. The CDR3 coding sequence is TGTGCCAGCAGTGAAGATACCCTGCGACAGGGAGCAAATCAGCCCCAGCATTTT. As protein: CASSEDTLRQGANQPQHF.

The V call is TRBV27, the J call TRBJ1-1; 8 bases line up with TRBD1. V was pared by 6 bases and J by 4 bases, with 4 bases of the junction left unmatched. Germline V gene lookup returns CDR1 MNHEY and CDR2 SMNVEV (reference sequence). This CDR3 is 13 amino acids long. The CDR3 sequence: CASRQGAVTEAFF. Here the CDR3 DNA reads TGTGCCAGCAGGCAGGGGGCAGTCACTGAAGCTTTCTTT.